This TCR beta chain was obtained from a study of early T cells in non-severe SARS-CoV-2 infection. Overall study context: Chains were unpaired, as sequencing was done on bulk RNA from unsorted whole blood. Study observations and caveats: VDJdb-based matching was biased toward anti-spike CD8 responses and missed private and CD4 specificities.

Individual cDNA molecules carried attached unique molecular identifiers. TCRdb re-analysed the 5' RACE reads in MiXCR, keeping a single row per CDR3 protein. The sample has 50,000 to 70,000 distinct CDR3 sequences, about 8.4% seen once. The germline CDR1 and CDR2 sequences are LGHDT and YNNKEL (reference sequence). Trimming removed 4 bases from V and 10 bases from J; junction bases left unmatched: 9. This CDR3 is built from 15 residues. On this clonotype itself: The target antigen is unknown.

Sequences were obtained from whole blood. V and J are TRBV3-1 and TRBJ1-6; TRBD1 aligns across 8 bases. The receptor comes from an adult who was a healthcare worker with PCR-confirmed SARS-CoV-2 infection or an uninfected control (not recorded which). The CDR3 DNA reads TGTGCCAGCAGCCCCGGGACAGGCTCTGACTCACCCCTCCACTTT. Encoded protein: CASSPGTGSDSPLHF. Full variable domain (remainder filled in from reference TRBV3-1 and TRBJ1-6): DTAVSQTPKYLVTQMGNDKSIKCEQNLGHDTMYWYKQDSKKFLKIMFSYNNKELIINETVPNRFSPKSPDKAHLNLHINSLELGDSAVYFCASSPGTGSDSPLHFGNGTRLTVT.